The 5 T cell receptor beta chains given below trace back to one sample, sequenced in a study of tumor-infiltrating lymphocytes in primary liver carcinoma listed by TCRdb under 2017. Sequenced on an Illumina HiSeq 2500. Starting from roughly 500 ng total RNA, TCRbeta-specific cDNA was produced by reverse transcription with a constant-region primer and ProtoScript II reverse transcriptase. Three nested multiplex PCR rounds, following a slightly modified ARM-PCR procedure, were used to build the TCRbeta libraries. Each of the first two PCR rounds ran for around 10 cycles using multiplex TRBV1-TRBV30 forward primers together with a Cbeta reverse primer. The public reads were run again by TCRdb, first through fastp at Q25 and then through MiXCR, and only productive beta chains were kept. One record per CDR3 amino acid sequence lists the most common genes and DNA. Present in this sample are approximately 190,000 distinct CDR3 sequences, about 82% of which were seen just once. Of the sample, around 18% is held by the ten largest clones.

Without any cell sorting, total RNA and DNA were extracted together from 20-30 mg of bulk tissue using the AllPrep DNA/RNA mini kit. The sample taken for sequencing was tumor tissue from primary liver carcinoma. These receptors came from a man aged 40-55 years with primary liver carcinoma and hepatitis B virus infection.

In its sample, this clonotype was seen a few times. One end of the junction varies from germline; a read error may be responsible. V and J are TRBV20-1 and TRBJ1-5; a weak D match, TRBD1 (5 bases). The CDR3 is 13 residues long. Germline assignment: CDR1 DFQATT and CDR2 SNEGSKA (reference sequence). The CDR3 is CSARGLSNQSQHF. CDR3 sequence (DNA): TGCAGTGCTAGGGGACTTAGCAATCAGTCCCAGCATTTT.

Details on this clonotype: The junction departs from the called germline gene at one end, perhaps through a read error. The J gene is TRBJ2-4, the V gene TRBV28, with TRBD1 identical over 7 bases. The CDR3 is 12 amino acids. CDR1 and CDR2 (germline): MDHEN, SYDVKM. CDR3 protein: CASRNSQGLGNF. CDR3 bases: TGTGCCAGCAGGAACTCACAGGGGCTGGGGAACTTC. The full variable domain, rest sourced from reference TRBV28 and TRBJ2-4, is DVKVTQSSRYLVKRTGEKVFLECVQDMDHENMFWYRQDPGLGLRLIYFSYDVKMKEKGDIPEGYSVSREKKERFSLILESASTNQTSMYLCASRNSQGLGNFGAGTRLSVL.

Worth noting for this clonotype: A much larger clonotype is one base distant, so this may be a read error. This chain joins TRBV28 and TRBJ2-5; 14 nucleotides line up with TRBD2. In germline, CDR1 is MDHEN, CDR2 SYDVKM. V lost 5 bases, J lost 8 bases, and 10 bases stayed unmatched. The CDR3 is made up of 16 amino acids. Here the CDR3 DNA reads TGTGCCAGCAGTCCTGGACTAGCGGGAGGTGGTGATACCCAGTACTTC. This gives the protein CASSPGLAGGGDTQYF.

To note about this clonotype: A junction end diverges from the germline sequence, so it may reflect a read error. This sequence joins TRBV11-1 and TRBJ2-2; D possibly matches TRBD1 or TRBD2 (5 bases each). This CDR3 is 15 amino acids long. Germline CDR1 and CDR2: SGHAT and FQDESV (reference sequence). The CDR3 DNA is TGTGCCAGCAGCCATACAGGACCCTTCTCCGGGGAGCTGTCTTTT. Encoded protein: CASSHTGPFSGELSF.

This clonotype was recorded only once. Compared with germline, one end of the junction differs, possibly owing to a read error. This chain connects TRBV12-3 or TRBV12-4 to TRBJ1-2; D remains unclear. This CDR3 region has 13 residues. Here the CDR3 DNA reads TGTGTCAGCAGTTTGGCCCATGTCTATGACTACACCTTC. As protein: CVSSLAHVYDYTF.